These 8 T cell receptor beta chains were all obtained from the same sample, sequenced in a study of T cell changes during pregnancy in multiple sclerosis. Profiled with immunoSEQ multiplex PCR; TCRdb holds only in-frame clones, not every one. The sample lists 35,000 to 45,000 clones, roughly 89% occurring once. The input for sequencing was CD4+ T cells from peripheral blood mononuclear cells, taken in the first trimester of pregnancy. Receptors were obtained from a female donor with multiple sclerosis, enrolled in a pregnancy study.

The chain has TRBV7-9 and TRBJ2-7; D might be TRBD2 (6 bases). The germline V gene has CDR1 SEHNR and CDR2 FQNEAQ (reference sequence). The CDR3 has 16 amino acids. Trimming stripped 3 bases from V and 5 bases from J, with 20 bases between. The CDR3 sequence: CASSFRWGDHNDEQYF. CDR3 bases: TGTGCCAGCAGCTTCCGATGGGGGGACCATAACGACGAGCAGTACTTC.

This chain links TRBV14 with TRBJ1-1, with 7 bases identical to TRBD1. V lost 2 bases and J lost 1; bases outside the gene matches: 1. CDR3 length equals 14 residues. Germline values: CDR1 SGHDN, CDR2 FVKESK. CDR3: CASSQYRGNTEAFF. In DNA form, the CDR3 reads TGTGCCAGCAGCCAATACAGGGGGAACACTGAAGCTTTCTTT. The full variable domain, its missing parts supplied by reference TRBV14 and TRBJ1-1, is EAGVTQFPSHSVIEKGQTVTLRCDPISGHDNLYWYRRVMGKEIKFLLHFVKESKQDESGMPNNRFLAERTGGTYSTLKVQPAELEDSGVYFCASSQYRGNTEAFFGQGTRLTVV.

The CDR3 spells CASSNQGWKNIQYF. CDR3 nucleotide sequence: TGTGCCAGTAGTAACCAGGGGTGGAAAAACATTCAGTACTTC. This chain links TRBV19 with TRBJ2-4, with D maybe TRBD1 (6 bases). Deletions cut 4 bases from V and 4 bases from J, with 11 bases between. The CDR3 sequence is 14 residues long. CDR1 and CDR2 from the germline V gene are LNHDA and SQIVND (reference sequence).

The V gene is TRBV18, the J gene TRBJ1-5; D remains unclear. Germline V CDR1 and CDR2: KGHSH, LQKENI. The CDR3 runs to 15 residues. With 3 bases removed from V and 2 bases from J, the gap between germline ends came to 11 bases. CDR3 DNA: TGTGCCAGCTCACCTGGGCCAGGTGGCAATCAGCCCCAGCATTTT. Protein: CASSPGPGGNQPQHF.

This chain connects TRBV28 to TRBJ1-5, with 7 positions matching TRBD1. V dropped 5 bases and J dropped 4; count of bases not matched to a gene: 8. The germline V gene encodes CDR1 MDHEN and CDR2 SYDVKM. This CDR3 has 15 residues. The CDR3 reads CASSTSQGHNQPQHF. The CDR3 DNA reads TGTGCCAGCAGTACATCACAGGGGCATAATCAGCCCCAGCATTTT.

The rearrangement links TRBV2 to TRBJ2-1; perhaps TRBD1 as D (6 bases). The CDR3 runs to 13 residues. Germline V lookup: CDR1 SNHLY, CDR2 FYNNEI. V was cut by 4 bases and J by 6 bases, with 10 bases left in between. CDR3 sequence reads: CASSAGALNEQFF. The CDR3 region has the DNA TGTGCCAGCAGTGCAGGGGCCCTCAATGAGCAGTTCTTC.

The chain carries TRBV12-5 and TRBJ2-7; tentative D call: TRBD2 (6 bases). The CDR3 spans 13 residues. Trimming removed 7 bases at V and 6 bases at J, with 16 bases between. The germline gives CDR1 LGHNT, CDR2 FRNRAP. The CDR3 sequence is CASARLRDSEQYF. The CDR3 DNA follows: TGTGCTAGTGCAAGGCTACGGGACTCCGAGCAGTACTTC.

This chain connects TRBV5-5 to TRBJ1-5, with TRBD1 as a possible D gene (5 bases). The V end was cut by 5 bases, the J end by 0 bases, with 9 bases between. This CDR3 is built from 14 residues. The germline V gene encodes CDR1 SGHKS and CDR2 YYEKEE (reference sequence). CDR3 protein: CASSSGHSNQPQHF. In DNA, the CDR3 is TGTGCCAGCAGTTCTGGACATAGCAATCAGCCCCAGCATTTT.